These 21 T cell receptor beta chains share one sample of origin, sequenced in a study of T cells in Graves' hyperthyroidism and ophthalmopathy. The investigators amplified TCR beta CDR3 regions from RNA transcripts. Primed by the HTBI set, a first-round RT-PCR was run on the TCR CDR3. TCRdb reanalysed the multiplex PCR reads using MiXCR and keeps one entry per CDR3 protein. The sample lists around 490,000 distinct CDR3 sequences, just under 20% occurring once. The specimen sequenced was blood. All receptors derive from a man aged 35 to 55 with Graves' ophthalmopathy.

The rearrangement links TRBV11-2 to TRBJ1-5; D gene uncertain. V was pared by 6 bases and J by 6 bases, with 6 bases between. CDR3 length equals 11 residues. Germline CDR1 and CDR2: SGHAT and FQNNGV. CDR3 in amino acids: CASRFGQPQHF. CDR3 nucleotides: TGTGCCAGCAGGTTCGGTCAGCCCCAGCATTTT.

The chain joins TRBV29-1 to TRBJ2-3, with D possibly matching TRBD1 (6 bases). V was clipped by 3 bases and J by 3 bases, with 16 bases between them. Germline loops: CDR1 SQVTM, CDR2 ANQGSEA. The CDR3 loop spans 15 amino acids. The CDR3 region is CSVDERQRGTDTQYF. The CDR3 region has the DNA TGCAGCGTTGACGAACGACAGAGGGGGACAGATACGCAGTATTTT.

The table lists this clonotype with many counts. The rearrangement links TRBV11-2 to TRBJ2-1; 10 nucleotides align to TRBD2. Germline assignment: CDR1 SGHAT and CDR2 FQNNGV. This CDR3 is built from 15 residues. With 5 bases clipped from V and 2 bases from J, the junction kept 3 bases outside the gene matches. CDR3 DNA sequence: TGTGCCAGCAGCCCTACTAGCGGGACCTACAATGAGCAGTTCTTC. Protein sequence: CASSPTSGTYNEQFF.

This clonotype was seen many times. The V call is TRBV5-6, the J call TRBJ1-5; D gene uncertain. Germline CDR1 SGHDT, CDR2 YYEEEE. The CDR3 covers 13 residues. The V and J ends lost 0 bases and 4 bases respectively, with 5 bases between them. Here the CDR3 reads CASSLGENQPQHF. Here the CDR3 DNA reads TGTGCCAGCAGCTTGGGAGAGAATCAGCCCCAGCATTTT.

J is TRBJ1-2 and V is TRBV11-2; the match to TRBD1 covers 7 bases. The trim removed 5 bases at V and 3 bases at J, leaving 6 bases unmatched. This CDR3 is 14 amino acids long. The germline V gene encodes CDR1 SGHAT and CDR2 FQNNGV. CDR3 in DNA: TGTGCCAGCAGCCGGGGACAGTTGGACTATGGCTACACCTTC. Protein: CASSRGQLDYGYTF.

Ten or more counts support this clonotype. The rearrangement joins TRBV2 to TRBJ1-2; D is uncertain. Deletions cut 4 bases from V and 5 bases from J, with 8 bases between. CDR3 length: 12 residues. From germline, CDR1 is SNHLY and CDR2 FYNNEI. CDR3 sequence (DNA): TGTGCCAGCAGTGGAGGAGGGTATGGCTACACCTTC. Encoded protein: CASSGGGYGYTF. Full variable domain (missing parts from reference TRBV2 and TRBJ1-2): EPEVTQTPSHQVTQMGQEVILRCVPISNHLYFYWYRQILGQKVEFLVSFYNNEISEKSEIFDDQFSVERPDGSNFTLKIRSTKLEDSAMYFCASSGGGYGYTFGSGTRLTVV.

This clonotype showed up many times. J is TRBJ1-2 and V is TRBV6-1; a possible D gene is TRBD1 (5 bases). The germline CDR1 and CDR2 sequences are MNHNS and SASEGT. The V gene lost 5 bases and the J gene lost 2 bases, with 15 bases spanning the gap. The CDR3 has 15 residues. The CDR3 nucleotides are TGTGCCAGCAGTCCGAGTGGAGGGGCGAACTATGGCTACACCTTC. Protein sequence: CASSPSGGANYGYTF.

The J gene is TRBJ1-5, the V gene TRBV2; D ambiguous. The V end lost 7 bases, the J end lost 2 bases, and 6 bases lay between the germline ends. Germline assignment: CDR1 SNHLY and CDR2 FYNNEI. The CDR3 has 12 amino acids. The CDR3 spells CASTIGNQPQHF. The CDR3 DNA is TGTGCCAGCACAATCGGCAATCAGCCCCAGCATTTT.

About this clonotype: A much larger clone sits a single nucleotide away, making a read error possible. V gene TRBV3-1 combines with J gene TRBJ2-1; a weak D match, TRBD2 (5 bases). Per germline, CDR1 LGHDT and CDR2 YNNKEL (reference sequence). The CDR3 extends over 12 amino acids. CDR3 nucleotides: TGTGCCAGCTCCGGGGTGACCAATGAGCAGCTCTTC. It specifies CASSGVTNEQLF.

This clonotype was seen more than once but under ten times. V usage is TRBV7-9 and J usage is TRBJ1-6, with TRBD1 identical over 8 bases. Trimming took 4 bases from V and 8 from J; bases not matched to a gene: 13. This CDR3 region has 17 residues. CDR1 and CDR2 (germline): SEHNR, FQNEAQ (reference sequence). CDR3 nucleotide sequence: TGTGCCAGCAGCTCCCCCAATCTAGACAGGGGTGATTCACCCCTCCACTTT. Amino acid sequence: CASSSPNLDRGDSPLHF.

This clonotype was seen a handful of times. This sequence joins TRBV6-2 or TRBV6-3 and TRBJ1-1; no reliable D call. Per germline, CDR1 MNHEY and CDR2 SVGEGT. The CDR3 is 13 amino acids. Trimming pared 1 base from V and 0 bases from J, leaving 3 bases between. The CDR3 DNA follows: TGTGCCAGCAGTTACTTTGTGAACACTGAAGCTTTCTTT. Translated: CASSYFVNTEAFF.

In this sample, this clonotype turned up many times. The rearrangement uses TRBV18 and TRBJ1-1; a possible D gene is TRBD1 (5 bases). The CDR3 is 13 residues long. The germline V gene encodes CDR1 KGHSH and CDR2 LQKENI. The germline V and J ends were trimmed by 0 bases and 5 bases, with 7 bases remaining between them. The DNA of the CDR3 is TGTGCCAGCTCACCACCGGGGCGGACTGAAGCTTTCTTT. It specifies CASSPPGRTEAFF. The whole variable domain, remainder taken from reference TRBV18 and TRBJ1-1, is NAGVMQNPRHLVRRRGQEARLRCSPMKGHSHVYWYRQLPEEGLKFMVYLQKENIIDESGMPKERFSAEFPKEGPSILRIQQVVRGDSAAYFCASSPPGRTEAFFGQGTRLTVV.

The genes are TRBV6-1 and TRBJ2-7; 8 nucleotides align to TRBD2. J was trimmed by 4 bases and V by 10 bases; bases with no gene match: 6. The germline gives CDR1 MNHNS, CDR2 SASEGT. This CDR3 contains 12 residues. The CDR3 reads CATRTSTYEQYF. The CDR3 DNA reads TGTGCCACCAGGACTAGCACTTACGAGCAGTACTTC.

The J gene is TRBJ1-1, the V gene TRBV19; no reliable D call. CDR3 length equals 14 residues. V lost 5 bases and J 0 bases, leaving 10 bases between the germline ends. CDR1 and CDR2 from the germline V gene are LNHDA and SQIVND (reference sequence). CDR3: CASSRNRLNTEAFF. The CDR3 bases are TGTGCCAGTAGTCGGAACAGACTGAACACTGAAGCTTTCTTT.

V usage is TRBV12-3 or TRBV12-4 and J usage is TRBJ2-1; 7 nucleotides match TRBD2. The CDR3 is made up of 16 amino acids. V trimming: 4 bases; J trimming: 0 bases; junction bases outside the gene matches: 6. For the CDR3, the DNA is TGTGCCAGCAGTTCACTGCGGGGGAGCTCCTACAATGAGCAGTTCTTC. Translation: CASSSLRGSSYNEQFF.

This clonotype occurred many times. The genes are TRBV3-1 and TRBJ2-5; TRBD1 might be the D (5 bases). The V end was cut by 1 base, the J end by 1 base, with 7 bases between. The germline V gene has CDR1 LGHDT and CDR2 YNNKEL (reference sequence). The CDR3 contains 14 residues. The CDR3, as DNA: TGTGCCAGCAGCCAAGGACAGACCCAAGAGACCCAGTACTTC. Protein product: CASSQGQTQETQYF.

The chain's CDR3 is CASSHVDRGSGANVLTF. CDR3 nucleotides: TGCGCCAGCAGCCATGTGGACAGGGGATCTGGGGCCAACGTCCTGACTTTC. The chain employs TRBV4-3 and TRBJ2-6, with TRBD1 matching 9 bases. The CDR3 is 17 residues long. V shed 3 bases and J 1 base; nucleotides not matched to a gene: 4. Germline V gene sequence: CDR1 LGHNA, CDR2 YSLEER.

This clonotype has a count of ten or more. This chain connects TRBV7-9 to TRBJ2-1; 8 nucleotides match TRBD2. The V gene's germline CDR1 is SEHNR and CDR2 FQNEAQ (reference sequence). This CDR3 region has 13 residues. The junction had 9 bases not matched to a gene; V was cut back by 11 bases and J by 6 bases. CDR3 DNA sequence: TGTGCCTCCGGGAGGGGGAACGGCAATGAGCAGTTCTTC. It specifies CASGRGNGNEQFF. The full variable domain, in which reference TRBV7-9 and TRBJ2-1 provide the parts outside the CDR3, is DTGVSQNPRHKITKRGQNVTFRCDPISEHNRLYWYRQTLGQGPEFLTYFQNEAQLEKSRLLSDRFSAERPKGSFSTLEIQRTEQGDSAMYLCASGRGNGNEQFFGPGTRLTVL.

The genes are TRBV5-6 and TRBJ1-2, with 9 positions matching TRBD1. J gave up 5 bases and V 7 bases, and 30 bases lay outside the gene matches. CDR1 is SGHDT and CDR2 is YYEEEE in the germline V gene. The CDR3 loop spans 21 amino acids. The CDR3 loop is CASARKTGTGFSLGWKYGYTF. Written as DNA, the CDR3 is TGTGCCAGCGCCAGGAAAACCGGGACAGGGTTTAGTCTGGGGTGGAAATATGGCTACACCTTC.

Only a few counts were recorded for this clonotype. The chain joins TRBV20-1 to TRBJ2-2, with 9 nucleotides matching TRBD2. Germline CDR1 reads DFQATT; CDR2 reads SNEGSKA (reference sequence). V trimming: 8 bases; J trimming: 7 bases; junction bases outside the gene matches: 14. This CDR3 is built from 15 residues. CDR3 in DNA: TGCAGTTTGACCACCAATAGCGGGAGTGGCGGGGAGCTGTTTTTT. It encodes CSLTTNSGSGGELFF.

This clonotype was recorded a few times. The chain joins TRBV19 to TRBJ1-5, with D unclear. Germline CDR1 LNHDA, CDR2 SQIVND (reference sequence). V lost 4 bases to trimming and J lost 13 bases, with 11 bases between them. The length of the CDR3 is 11 residues. CDR3 in amino acids: CASSTPQYQHF. The CDR3 DNA reads as TGTGCCAGTAGTACGCCACAATATCAGCATTTT.